Each of the 30 T cell receptor beta chains below was sequenced from the same sample in a study of blood T cell repertoires in COVID-19. The method was immunoSEQ multiplex PCR; TCRdb's version includes in-frame clones alone and lacks a portion of them. The sample shows about 410,000 clones, just over 85% of them seen only once. Sample: peripheral blood. The receptors here all came from a woman aged 25-40 years with active or convalescent COVID-19.

The chain recombines TRBV6-1 with TRBJ2-7; possibly TRBD1 for D (5 bases). Trimming shortened V by 2 bases and J by 4 bases, and 12 bases separated the two germline ends. The CDR3 spans 14 residues. Germline V gene data show CDR1 as MNHNS and CDR2 as SASEGT. The CDR3 reads CASSESRVGYEQYF. Here the CDR3 DNA reads TGTGCCAGCAGTGAATCCAGGGTGGGATACGAGCAGTACTTC.

The V and J genes are TRBV11-1 and TRBJ2-5, with TRBD2 identical over 13 bases. The CDR3 has 17 residues. After removal of 0 bases from V and 3 bases from J, the junction contained 4 bases not matched to a gene. CDR1 is SGHAT, CDR2 FQDESV, per germline (reference sequence). The CDR3 DNA follows: TGTGCCAGCAGCTTAGCGACGGGACTAGCGGGAAAAGAGACCCAGTACTTC. This translates into CASSLATGLAGKETQYF.

The chain couples TRBV3-1 (or the pseudogene TRBV3-2) to TRBJ1-6; D is possibly TRBD1 (6 bases). The CDR3 is 13 amino acids. Germline loops: CDR1 LGHDT, CDR2 YNNKEL (reference sequence). The V gene lost 6 bases and the J gene lost 7 bases, with 10 bases spanning the gap. CDR3 DNA sequence: TGTGCCAGCAGGGCAGGGGAAAATTCACCCCTCCACTTT. Protein: CASRAGENSPLHF.

The V gene is TRBV19, the J gene TRBJ2-5; the match to TRBD1 covers 7 bases. CDR1 is LNHDA and CDR2 is SQIVND in the germline V gene (reference sequence). The CDR3 is made up of 16 amino acids. J gave up 1 base and V 1 base, and 6 bases lay outside the gene matches. The DNA for the CDR3 is TGTGCCAGTAGTATAGTTTTGACAGGGAGCCAAGAGACCCAGTACTTC. It is translated as CASSIVLTGSQETQYF.

CDR3 in amino acids: CASSGGLAGANEQFF. The CDR3 nucleotides are TGTGCCAGCAGCGGAGGACTAGCGGGAGCGAATGAGCAGTTCTTC. The chain joins TRBV13 to TRBJ2-1, with 13 bases that match TRBD2. The junction had 5 bases not matched to a gene; V was cut back by 5 bases and J by 7 bases. The CDR3 loop spans 15 amino acids. Germline V gene data show CDR1 as PRHDT and CDR2 as FYEKMQ (reference sequence).

The chain uses TRBV10-3 and TRBJ2-3, with D uncertain. Germline CDR1 is ENHRY and CDR2 is SYGVKD. The CDR3 length is 15 residues. Trimming stripped 0 bases from V and 4 bases from J, with 11 bases between. This CDR3 is CAISESEAISDTQYF. The CDR3, as DNA: TGTGCCATCAGTGAGTCCGAAGCGATCTCAGATACGCAGTATTTT.

The chain is built from TRBV21-1 and TRBJ1-6. TRBV21-1 is shown as a pseudogene. The CDR3 length is 14 residues. CDR3 sequence (DNA): TGTGCCAGCAGCAACGTAGACCCTAGCGAACCCCTCCACTTT. This sequence encodes CASSNVDPSEPLHF.

The chain employs TRBV19 and TRBJ1-1; D is unclear. The CDR3 runs 14 residues. V was shortened by 7 bases and J by 2 bases, with 14 bases between the two germline ends. The germline CDR1 and CDR2 sequences are LNHDA and SQIVND (reference sequence). The DNA of the CDR3 is TGTGCCAGTACCATGGTATTGACTAACACTGAAGCTTTCTTT. This encodes CASTMVLTNTEAFF.

This chain links TRBV5-1 with TRBJ1-3; D gene uncertain. Germline V gene sequence: CDR1 SGHRS, CDR2 YFSETQ. V was cut by 0 bases and J by 4 bases, with 11 bases left in between. This CDR3 comprises 15 residues. The CDR3 loop is CASSLATEKGNTIYF. CDR3 bases: TGCGCCAGCAGCTTGGCCACAGAGAAAGGAAACACCATATATTTT.

This sequence joins TRBV5-1 and TRBJ2-5, with D possibly being TRBD2 (7 bases). CDR3 length: 14 amino acids. Germline CDR1 SGHRS, CDR2 YFSETQ. The germline V and J ends were trimmed by 7 bases and 2 bases, with 15 bases remaining between them. The CDR3 sequence: CASLGGAGQETQYF. The DNA of the CDR3 is TGCGCCAGCTTAGGGGGGGCCGGACAAGAGACCCAGTACTTC.

The table lists this clone with a count of one. The chain has TRBV7-2 and TRBJ2-5; D perhaps matches TRBD2 (5 bases). The V and J ends lost 1 base and 4 bases respectively, with 13 bases between them. CDR1 is SGHTA and CDR2 is FQGNSA in the germline V gene. The CDR3 is 15 residues long. The DNA for the CDR3 is TGTGCCAGCAGCTTAGACCCCGGGGTGTTAGAGACCCAGTACTTC. It yields the protein CASSLDPGVLETQYF.

The chain carries TRBV19 and TRBJ1-1; D unresolved. The CDR3 consists of 13 residues. V was clipped by 3 bases and J by 1 base, with 6 bases between them. The germline CDR1 and CDR2 sequences are LNHDA and SQIVND (reference sequence). CDR3 DNA: TGTGCCAGTAGTATTTGGCAGAACACTGAAGCTTTCTTT. The encoded protein is CASSIWQNTEAFF.

The rearrangement uses TRBV2 and TRBJ2-2, with 10 bases aligning to TRBD1. The junction had 4 bases not matched to a gene; V was cut back by 3 bases and J by 6 bases. Per germline, CDR1 SNHLY and CDR2 FYNNEI. The CDR3 is 15 amino acids. CDR3 amino acids: CASSEGTGVSGELFF. CDR3 in DNA: TGTGCCAGCAGTGAGGGGACAGGGGTATCCGGGGAGCTGTTTTTT.

J is TRBJ2-5 and V is TRBV19, with 8 nucleotides matching TRBD1. Germline CDR1 is LNHDA and CDR2 is SQIVND (reference sequence). The V and J ends lost 5 bases and 5 bases, in that order; junction bases with no gene match: 7. The CDR3 totals 14 residues. The CDR3 nucleotides are TGTGCCAGTAGTCCACGGACAGGGATCGAGACCCAGTACTTC. This codes for CASSPRTGIETQYF.

This clone was counted between two and nine times. V is TRBV5-1 and J is TRBJ1-2, with D hard to call. The CDR3 has 13 residues. Germline V gives CDR1 SGHRS, CDR2 YFSETQ. V was cut by 5 bases and J by 8 bases, with 16 bases left in between. CDR3: CASRTESLGGYTF. The CDR3 nucleotides are TGCGCCAGCAGAACAGAGAGTCTTGGAGGCTACACCTTC.

This clone was observed a few times. The chain recombines TRBV6-5 with TRBJ1-1; the match to TRBD1 covers 8 bases. Per germline, CDR1 MNHEY and CDR2 SVGAGI. V trimming: 6 bases; J trimming: 6 bases; junction bases outside the gene matches: 12. The CDR3 spans 15 residues. This CDR3 is CASRIWDRTNSEAFF. For the CDR3, the DNA is TGTGCCAGCAGGATATGGGACAGGACGAATTCTGAAGCTTTCTTT.

The chain employs TRBV3-1 (or the pseudogene TRBV3-2) and TRBJ2-2; TRBD2 might be the D (6 bases). The V gene's germline CDR1 is LGHDT and CDR2 YNNKEL (reference sequence). The CDR3 has 21 amino acids. The ends were cut back, 4 bases at V and 1 base at J, with 28 bases in the middle. DNA of the CDR3: TGTGCCAGCAGCCCAGTCGGGGAGGCACCCTTGACTATACAGAACACCGGGGAGCTGTTTTTT. Encoded protein: CASSPVGEAPLTIQNTGELFF.

This clone has a handful of counts. The chain employs TRBV19 and TRBJ1-2, with 8 bases aligning to TRBD1. The CDR3 spans 14 residues. After removal of 5 bases from V and 8 bases from J, the junction contained 10 bases not matched to a gene. Germline CDR1 and CDR2: LNHDA and SQIVND (reference sequence). The CDR3 protein is CASSPGAGGRGYTF. The CDR3 DNA sequence: TGTGCCAGTAGTCCCGGAGCAGGGGGCAGAGGCTACACCTTC.

This clone was seen a few times. The chain joins TRBV4-2 to TRBJ1-1, with D uncertain. The germline V and J ends were trimmed by 0 bases and 7 bases, with 15 bases remaining between them. The CDR3 spans 15 residues. CDR1 is LGHNA and CDR2 is YNFKEQ in the germline V gene. CDR3 DNA: TGTGCCAGCAGCCAAGATGCGGCAGAAAACCGTGAAGCTTTCTTT. The encoded protein is CASSQDAAENREAFF.

The J gene is TRBJ1-6, the V gene TRBV27, with 8 bases matching TRBD1. From germline, CDR1 is MNHEY and CDR2 SMNVEV (reference sequence). The CDR3 covers 16 residues. Unmatched junction bases numbered 8, after V lost 8 bases and J lost 2 bases. In nucleotides, the CDR3 is TGTGCCAGCCGCATCGGACAGGGCACCTATAATTCACCCCTCCACTTT. Amino acid sequence: CASRIGQGTYNSPLHF.

The chain carries TRBV5-4 and TRBJ2-1, with a possible D match to TRBD1 (6 bases). V was pared by 4 bases and J by 0 bases, with 8 bases between. There are 14 residues in the CDR3. The germline CDR1 and CDR2 sequences are SGHNT and YYREEE (reference sequence). The CDR3 DNA reads as TGTGCCAGCAGCGCGGACAGCTCCTACAATGAGCAGTTCTTC. It yields the protein CASSADSSYNEQFF.

The rearrangement links TRBV2 to TRBJ1-1, with D uncertain. V was trimmed by 0 bases and J by 8 bases, leaving 16 bases between them. The CDR3 consists of 15 residues. Germline values: CDR1 SNHLY, CDR2 FYNNEI. Here the CDR3 reads CASSEALFGGQEAFF. The DNA for the CDR3 is TGTGCCAGCAGTGAAGCCTTGTTTGGTGGGCAAGAAGCTTTCTTT.

The rearrangement links TRBV5-6 to TRBJ2-3, with TRBD1 matching over 8 bases. J was trimmed by 4 bases and V by 5 bases; bases with no gene match: 6. This CDR3 is built from 14 residues. Germline CDR1 reads SGHDT; CDR2 reads YYEEEE. In nucleotides, the CDR3 is TGTGCCAGCAGACCACTGGACAGGGCAGATACGCAGTATTTT. Residues: CASRPLDRADTQYF.

J is TRBJ1-4 and V is TRBV7-9; TRBD1 might be the D (6 bases). V dropped 5 bases and J dropped 5 bases, with 15 bases sitting between them. Germline CDR1 reads SEHNR; CDR2 reads FQNEAQ (reference sequence). This CDR3 is built from 15 residues. CDR3 nucleotides: TGTGCCAGCAGCCCCGGAGGACAGTTGAATGAAAAACTGTTTTTT. It specifies CASSPGGQLNEKLFF.

The chain couples TRBV29-1 to TRBJ2-3; D call uncertain. The CDR3 extends over 15 amino acids. The V end lost 5 bases, the J end lost 2 bases, and 17 bases lay between the germline ends. The germline gives CDR1 SQVTM, CDR2 ANQGSEA. CDR3 amino acids: CSVLALAENTDTQYF. The CDR3 region has the DNA TGCAGCGTTCTCGCTCTGGCGGAGAACACAGATACGCAGTATTTT.

The chain uses TRBV12-5 and TRBJ1-2, with a weak D call TRBD1 (6 bases). Germline V gene data show CDR1 as LGHNT and CDR2 as FRNRAP. The length of the CDR3 is 13 residues. Trimming took 1 base from V and 4 from J, leaving 7 bases between them. CDR3 in amino acids: CASGLAGAYGYTF. CDR3 coding DNA: TGTGCTAGTGGTTTGGCAGGGGCCTATGGCTACACCTTC.

J is TRBJ2-2 and V is TRBV2, with 11 bases aligning to TRBD2. Germline V gene sequence: CDR1 SNHLY, CDR2 FYNNEI. Trimming took 6 bases from V and 1 from J; bases not matched to a gene: 4. CDR3 size: 16 residues. Here the CDR3 DNA reads TGTGCCAGCAGGACTAGCGGGGCGAGGAACACCGGGGAGCTGTTTTTT. Protein product: CASRTSGARNTGELFF.

The chain has TRBV2 and TRBJ1-2, with no clear D. The CDR3 is 18 residues long. Deletions cut 7 bases from V and 0 bases from J, with 24 bases between. Per the germline V gene, CDR1 is SNHLY and CDR2 is FYNNEI. CDR3 sequence: CASNVDEASSTPNYGYTF. DNA of the CDR3: TGTGCCAGCAATGTTGATGAAGCCTCTTCTACTCCTAACTATGGCTACACCTTC. Combining the CDR3 with reference TRBV2 and TRBJ1-2 gives the whole variable domain EPEVTQTPSHQVTQMGQEVILRCVPISNHLYFYWYRQILGQKVEFLVSFYNNEISEKSEIFDDQFSVERPDGSNFTLKIRSTKLEDSAMYFCASNVDEASSTPNYGYTFGSGTRLTVV.

The rearrangement joins TRBV4-1 to TRBJ2-3, with D possibly TRBD1 on 6 matching bases. The V end lost 2 bases, the J end lost 6 bases, and 15 bases lay between the germline ends. Germline V lookup: CDR1 MGHRA, CDR2 YSYEKL. CDR3 length: 15 amino acids. As DNA, the CDR3 is TGCGCCAGCAGCCAACGGACAGCTGGGGTGGATACGCAGTATTTT. Protein: CASSQRTAGVDTQYF.

The CDR3 reads CASSYIRQNEQFF. The CDR3 coding sequence is TGTGCCAGCAGTTACATTCGACAGAATGAGCAGTTCTTC. The chain has TRBV6-5 and TRBJ2-1; D may be TRBD1 (5 bases). Trimming removed 2 bases at V and 7 bases at J, with 9 bases between. This CDR3 is built from 13 residues. Germline CDR1 and CDR2: MNHEY and SVGAGI.